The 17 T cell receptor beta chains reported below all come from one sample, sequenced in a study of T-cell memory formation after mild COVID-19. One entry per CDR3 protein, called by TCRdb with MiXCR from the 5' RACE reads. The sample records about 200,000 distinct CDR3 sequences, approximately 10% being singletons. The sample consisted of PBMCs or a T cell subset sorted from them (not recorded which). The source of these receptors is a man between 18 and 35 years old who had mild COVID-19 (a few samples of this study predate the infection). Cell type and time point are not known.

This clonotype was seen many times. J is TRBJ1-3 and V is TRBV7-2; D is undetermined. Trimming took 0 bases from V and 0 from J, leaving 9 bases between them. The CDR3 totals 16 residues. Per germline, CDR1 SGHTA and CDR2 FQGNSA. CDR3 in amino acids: CASSLAPDLSGNTIYF. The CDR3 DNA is TGTGCCAGCAGCTTAGCGCCGGACCTCTCTGGAAACACCATATATTTT. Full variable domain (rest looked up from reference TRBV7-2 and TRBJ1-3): GAGVSQSPSNKVTEKGKDVELRCDPISGHTALYWYRQSLGQGLEFLIYFQGNSAPDKSGLPSDRFSAERTGGSVSTLTIQRTQQEDSAVYLCASSLAPDLSGNTIYFGEGSWLTVV.

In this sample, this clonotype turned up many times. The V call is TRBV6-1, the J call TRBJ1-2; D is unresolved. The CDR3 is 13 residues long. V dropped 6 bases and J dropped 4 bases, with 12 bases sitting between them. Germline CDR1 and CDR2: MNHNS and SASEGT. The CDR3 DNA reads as TGTGCCAGCAGGGAACAGACCTCCTATGGCTACACCTTC. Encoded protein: CASREQTSYGYTF.

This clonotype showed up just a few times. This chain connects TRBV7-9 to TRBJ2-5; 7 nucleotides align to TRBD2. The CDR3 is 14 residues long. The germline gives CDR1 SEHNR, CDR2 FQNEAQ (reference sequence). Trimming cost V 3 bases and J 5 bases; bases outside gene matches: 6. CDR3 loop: CASSFGGGLETQYF. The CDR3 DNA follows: TGTGCCAGCAGCTTTGGGGGGGGGTTGGAGACCCAGTACTTC.

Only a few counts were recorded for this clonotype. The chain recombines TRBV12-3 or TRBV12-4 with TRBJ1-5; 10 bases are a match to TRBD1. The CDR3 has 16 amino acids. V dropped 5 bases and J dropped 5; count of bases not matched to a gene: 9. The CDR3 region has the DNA TGTGCCAGCAGTCTGACAGGGGGCCGTCTCGATCAGCCCCAGCATTTT. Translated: CASSLTGGRLDQPQHF.

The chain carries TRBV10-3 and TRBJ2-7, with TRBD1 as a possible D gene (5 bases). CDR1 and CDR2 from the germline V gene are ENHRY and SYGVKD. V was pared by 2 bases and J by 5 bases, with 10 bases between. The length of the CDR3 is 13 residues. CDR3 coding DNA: TGTGCCATCAGTGAGGCAGGGTCGAACGAGCAGTACTTC. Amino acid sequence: CAISEAGSNEQYF.

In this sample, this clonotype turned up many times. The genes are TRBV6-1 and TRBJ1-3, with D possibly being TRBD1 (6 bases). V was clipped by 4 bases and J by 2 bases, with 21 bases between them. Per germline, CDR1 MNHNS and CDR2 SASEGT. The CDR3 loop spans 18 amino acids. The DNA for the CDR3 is TGTGCCAGCAGTGTCCGGGGGGGGCCTCTAAGAGCTGGAAACACCATATATTTT. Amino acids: CASSVRGGPLRAGNTIYF.

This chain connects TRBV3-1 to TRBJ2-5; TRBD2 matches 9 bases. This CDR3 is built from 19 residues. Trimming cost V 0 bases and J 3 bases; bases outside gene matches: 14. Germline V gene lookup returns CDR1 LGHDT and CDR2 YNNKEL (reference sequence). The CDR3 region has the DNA TGTGCCAGCAGCCAAGACGGTTTCCTAGCGGGGCGCGCAAAAGAGACCCAGTACTTC. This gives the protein CASSQDGFLAGRAKETQYF.

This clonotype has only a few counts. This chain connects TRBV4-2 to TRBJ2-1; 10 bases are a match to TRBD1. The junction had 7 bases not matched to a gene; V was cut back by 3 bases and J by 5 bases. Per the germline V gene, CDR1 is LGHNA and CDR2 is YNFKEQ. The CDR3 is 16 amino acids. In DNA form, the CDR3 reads TGTGCCAGCAGCCAGGCGGGACAGGGGTATGACAATGAGCAGTTCTTC. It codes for CASSQAGQGYDNEQFF.

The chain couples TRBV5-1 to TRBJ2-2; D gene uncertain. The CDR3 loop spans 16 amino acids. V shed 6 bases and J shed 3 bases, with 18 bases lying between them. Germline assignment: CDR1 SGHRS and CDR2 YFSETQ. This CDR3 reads CASKFFRGRDTGELFF. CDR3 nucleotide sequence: TGCGCCAGCAAATTTTTCCGCGGAAGGGACACCGGGGAGCTGTTTTTT.

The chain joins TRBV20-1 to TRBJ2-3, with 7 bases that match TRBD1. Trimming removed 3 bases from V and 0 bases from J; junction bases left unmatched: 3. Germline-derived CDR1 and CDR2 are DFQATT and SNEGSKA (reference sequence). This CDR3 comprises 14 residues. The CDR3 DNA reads TGCAGTGCTAGCGGGACAGAAAGCACAGATACGCAGTATTTT. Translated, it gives CSASGTESTDTQYF.

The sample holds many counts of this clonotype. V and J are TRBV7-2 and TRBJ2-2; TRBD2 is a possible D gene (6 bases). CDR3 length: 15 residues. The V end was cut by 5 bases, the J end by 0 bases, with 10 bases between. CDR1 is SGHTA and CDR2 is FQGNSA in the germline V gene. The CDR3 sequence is CASSRGGANTGELFF. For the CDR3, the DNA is TGTGCCAGCAGCCGAGGAGGGGCGAACACCGGGGAGCTGTTTTTT. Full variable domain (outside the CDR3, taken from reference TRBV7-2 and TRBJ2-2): GAGVSQSPSNKVTEKGKDVELRCDPISGHTALYWYRQSLGQGLEFLIYFQGNSAPDKSGLPSDRFSAERTGGSVSTLTIQRTQQEDSAVYLCASSRGGANTGELFFGEGSRLTVL.

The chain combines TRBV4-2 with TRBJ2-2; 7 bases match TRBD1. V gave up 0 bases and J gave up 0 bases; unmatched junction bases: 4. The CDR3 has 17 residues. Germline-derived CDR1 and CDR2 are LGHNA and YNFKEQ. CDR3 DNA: TGTGCCAGCAGCCAAGATGGCCAGGGGGCGAACACCGGGGAGCTGTTTTTT. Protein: CASSQDGQGANTGELFF.

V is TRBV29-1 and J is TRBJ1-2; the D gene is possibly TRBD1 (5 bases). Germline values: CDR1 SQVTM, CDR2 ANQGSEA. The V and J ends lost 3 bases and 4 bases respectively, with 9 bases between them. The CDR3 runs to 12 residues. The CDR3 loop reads CSVDRATYGYTF. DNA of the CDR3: TGCAGCGTTGACAGGGCCACCTATGGCTACACCTTC.

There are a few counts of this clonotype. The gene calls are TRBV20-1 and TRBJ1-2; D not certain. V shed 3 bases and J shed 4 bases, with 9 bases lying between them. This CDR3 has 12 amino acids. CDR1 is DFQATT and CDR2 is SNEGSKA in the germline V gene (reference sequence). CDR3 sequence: CSARAGIYGYTF. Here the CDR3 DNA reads TGCAGTGCTAGGGCGGGGATCTATGGCTACACCTTC.

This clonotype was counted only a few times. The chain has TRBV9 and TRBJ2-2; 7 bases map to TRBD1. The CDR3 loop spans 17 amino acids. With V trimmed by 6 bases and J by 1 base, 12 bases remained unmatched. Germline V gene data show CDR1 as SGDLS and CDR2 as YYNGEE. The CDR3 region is CASTGPRQGLNTGELFF. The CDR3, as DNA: TGTGCCAGCACCGGCCCCCGACAGGGCTTGAACACCGGGGAGCTGTTTTTT.

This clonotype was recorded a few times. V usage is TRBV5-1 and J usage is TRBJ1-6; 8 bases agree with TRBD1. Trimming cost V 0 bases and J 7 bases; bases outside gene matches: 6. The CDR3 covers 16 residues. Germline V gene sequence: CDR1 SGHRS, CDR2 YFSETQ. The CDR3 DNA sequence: TGCGCCAGCAGCTTGGAACCCGGGACAGGAAATTCACCCCTCCACTTT. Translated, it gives CASSLEPGTGNSPLHF.

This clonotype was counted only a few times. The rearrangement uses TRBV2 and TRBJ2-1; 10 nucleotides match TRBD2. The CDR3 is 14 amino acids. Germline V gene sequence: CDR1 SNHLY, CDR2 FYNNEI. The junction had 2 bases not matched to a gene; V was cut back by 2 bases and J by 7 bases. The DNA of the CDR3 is TGTGCCAGCAGTGAACTAGCGGGGGAGAATGAGCAGTTCTTC. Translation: CASSELAGENEQFF.